This paragraph reports one TCR beta chain. Its antigen is as yet unknown. The sample originates from a study of cytomegalovirus exposure and HLA in healthy donors. Researchers ran the PCR with 60 Vbeta and 13 Jbeta primers. Using immunoSEQ multiplex PCR, the repertoire was profiled, and TCRdb retains in-frame clones only, with some absent. This sample's clone table lists around 80,000 clones. The germline gives CDR1 GTSNPN, CDR2 SVGIG (reference sequence). V lost 3 bases, J lost 12 bases, and 7 bases stayed unmatched. The CDR3 extends over 11 amino acids. General study findings and limits: Most subjects had HLA-A and HLA-B alleles reportedly predicted accurately by TCR beta sequences.

Sequenced material: PBMCs. This receptor was obtained from a man in his forties in good health and CMV-seronegative. The gene calls are TRBV30 and TRBJ1-1; 7 bases are shared with TRBD1. CDR3 loop: CAWRVDRRTFF. CDR3 coding DNA: TGTGCCTGGAGGGTGGACAGGAGGACTTTCTTT.